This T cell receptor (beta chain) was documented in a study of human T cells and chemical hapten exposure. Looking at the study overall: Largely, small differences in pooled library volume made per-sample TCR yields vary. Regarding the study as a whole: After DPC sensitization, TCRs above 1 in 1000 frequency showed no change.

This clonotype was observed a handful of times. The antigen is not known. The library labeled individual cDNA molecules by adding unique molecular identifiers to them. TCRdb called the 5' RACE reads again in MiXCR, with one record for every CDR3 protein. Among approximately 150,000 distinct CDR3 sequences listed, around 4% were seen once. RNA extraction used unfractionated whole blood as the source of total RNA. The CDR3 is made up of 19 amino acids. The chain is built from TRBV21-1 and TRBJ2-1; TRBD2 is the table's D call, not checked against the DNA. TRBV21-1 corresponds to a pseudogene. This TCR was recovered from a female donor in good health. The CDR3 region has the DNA TGTGCCAGCAGCAAAGACGTTGGGGGCGGGGGGGCCTTTGACAATGAGCAGTTCTTC. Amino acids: CASSKDVGGGGAFDNEQFF.